This T cell receptor beta chain was found in a study of shared clonotypes between healthy human individuals. Study-level findings and limits: Owing to a small donor count, the genetic and exposure-history diversity represented was limited.

This table comes from immunoSEQ multiplex PCR, and its TCRdb copy is limited to in-frame clones, with some not included. The sample lists roughly 1,500,000 clones; 98% were seen once. A note on this clone: Its antigen is currently unknown.

The origin of this receptor is a man aged 25 to 45 in good health. Source material: naive CD4+ T cells sorted from blood. Subset: CD45RA+ positively selected.

CDR3 protein: CASSQDRSNPYEQYF. The CDR3 DNA sequence: TGCGCCAGCAGCCAAGACAGAAGTAACCCCTACGAGCAGTACTTC. The rearrangement joins TRBV4-3 to TRBJ2-7; D is unresolved. The V end was cut by 0 bases, the J end by 2 bases, with 11 bases between. CDR1 is LGHNA, CDR2 YSLEER, per germline. This CDR3 spans 15 amino acids.